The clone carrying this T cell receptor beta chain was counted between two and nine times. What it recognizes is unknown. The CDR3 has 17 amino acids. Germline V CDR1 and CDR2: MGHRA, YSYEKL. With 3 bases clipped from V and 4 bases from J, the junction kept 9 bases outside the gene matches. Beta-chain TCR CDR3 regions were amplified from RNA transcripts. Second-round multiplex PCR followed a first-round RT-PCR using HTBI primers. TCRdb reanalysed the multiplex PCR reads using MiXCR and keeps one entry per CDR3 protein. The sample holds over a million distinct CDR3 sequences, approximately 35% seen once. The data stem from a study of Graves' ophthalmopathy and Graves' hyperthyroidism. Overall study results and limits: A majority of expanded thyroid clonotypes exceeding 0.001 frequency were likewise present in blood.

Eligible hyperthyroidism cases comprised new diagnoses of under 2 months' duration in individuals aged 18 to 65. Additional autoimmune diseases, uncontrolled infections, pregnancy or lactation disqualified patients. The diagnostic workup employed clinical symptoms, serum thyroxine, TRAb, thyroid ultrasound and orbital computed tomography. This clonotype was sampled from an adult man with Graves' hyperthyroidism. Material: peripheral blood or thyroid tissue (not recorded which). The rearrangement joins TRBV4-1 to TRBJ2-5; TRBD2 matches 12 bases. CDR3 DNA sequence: TGCGCCAGCAGCCACGGAAGGCTAGCGGGGGGGCCAGAGACCCAGTACTTC. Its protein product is CASSHGRLAGGPETQYF.